This T cell receptor beta chain was found in a study of T cell responses to AZD1222 COVID-19 vaccine. Findings of the study overall: Increases in Spike-specific TCR breadth and depth were seen after two AZD1222 doses. Clonal diversity was possibly underestimated; the donors were predominantly white British and more often female. No day 14 peak samples; only post-peak repertoires were characterized.

Concerning this clone itself: Its antigen remains unknown.

Clones were sequenced by immunoSEQ multiplex PCR, and TCRdb holds only the in-frame ones, with some missing. The table includes about 120,000 clones, around nine tenths detected once. V was shortened by 3 bases and J by 0 bases, with 9 bases between the two germline ends. CDR3 length: 15 amino acids. The germline CDR1 and CDR2 sequences are LNHDA and SQIVND (reference sequence). The receptor's source is an adult in good health. This chain links TRBV19 with TRBJ2-1; TRBD2 might be the D (6 bases). Sequenced here: peripheral blood, sampled on day 0 of AZD1222 vaccination. The CDR3 reads CASSMGGFSYNEQFF. The CDR3 DNA follows: TGTGCCAGTAGTATGGGGGGATTCTCCTACAATGAGCAGTTCTTC.